The 18 T cell receptor beta chains given below trace back to one sample, sequenced in a study of regulatory T cells in long-lasting Graves disease (dated by TCRdb to 2020 to 2022). The time point label of this sample denotes: newly diagnosed GD, antithyroid drugs for less than 3 months. For both TCR sequencing and RNA sequencing, RNA was extracted from PBMCs in TRIzol. Libraries were prepared through multiplex PCR. Sequencer: Illumina HiSeq 4000. TCR beta libraries were built with iRepertoire HTBI primers and Arm-PCR amplification of CDR3 regions. Through fastp at Q25 and MiXCR, TCRdb rebuilt clones from the public reads, retaining in-frame beta chains. Duplicate CDR3 protein sequences are folded into a single record with the most common DNA and genes. This sample holds around 480,000 distinct CDR3 sequences; more than 15% were observed only once. The top ten clones comprise approximately 25% of the sample.

These data were likewise used in another study, on T cells in Graves' hyperthyroidism and ophthalmopathy.

Sequencing used peripheral blood mononuclear cells (PBMCs), obtained at new diagnosis, from a patient treated with antithyroid drugs. The receptor source for this set is a woman aged 35-65 years with Graves disease. Donor details come from another sample of the same person, matched by shared clones.

This clonotype was counted ten times or more. The CDR3 coding sequence is TGTGCCAGCAGTCAATTCGTCTCCCTTAGGGGAGGCGAGCAGTACTTC. It specifies CASSQFVSLRGGEQYF. This chain uses TRBV6-1 with TRBJ2-7, with D possibly being TRBD2 (6 bases). CDR1 MNHNS and CDR2 SASEGT come from the germline V gene. This CDR3 has 16 residues. The ends were cut back, 5 bases at V and 6 bases at J, with 23 bases in the middle.

The table lists this clonotype with many counts. The chain joins TRBV6-1 to TRBJ1-5, with 10 bases fitting TRBD1. CDR1 and CDR2 (germline): MNHNS, SASEGT. This CDR3 has 14 residues. Unmatched junction bases numbered 6, after V lost 10 bases and J lost 3 bases. CDR3 sequence: CATKGQGYNQPQHF. CDR3 sequence (DNA): TGTGCCACCAAGGGACAGGGGTACAATCAGCCCCAGCATTTT.

This clonotype has at least ten counts. This rearrangement joins TRBV12-3 or TRBV12-4 to TRBJ1-6, with D tentatively TRBD1 (5 bases). Trimming removed 5 bases at V and 3 bases at J, with 14 bases between. The CDR3 runs to 16 residues. CDR3 bases: TGTGCCAGCAGTGCTTTTGGGAGGGGCTATAATTCACCCCTCCACTTT. Translating it yields CASSAFGRGYNSPLHF.

This clonotype was seen many times. The rearrangement uses TRBV28 and TRBJ1-1, with a weak D call TRBD1 (6 bases). This CDR3 has 16 amino acids. CDR1 MDHEN and CDR2 SYDVKM come from the germline V gene. The V end was cut by 2 bases, the J end by 0 bases, with 13 bases between. The CDR3 nucleotides read TGTGCCAGCAGTTTAGGGGGCGGATATTTGAACACTGAAGCTTTCTTT. Protein: CASSLGGGYLNTEAFF.

This clonotype occurred many times. The chain carries TRBV28 and TRBJ1-5, with TRBD1 identical over 7 bases. CDR1 is MDHEN and CDR2 is SYDVKM in the germline V gene. Losses at the gene ends were 4 bases for V and 7 bases for J; bases not matched to a gene: 16. The CDR3 is made up of 17 amino acids. This chain's CDR3 is CASSSVRPGQVQQPQHF. The DNA for the CDR3 is TGTGCCAGCAGTTCTGTCCGGCCAGGACAGGTTCAGCAGCCCCAGCATTTT.

This clonotype appeared a few times. The chain employs TRBV27 and TRBJ1-4; 8 nucleotides line up with TRBD1. The CDR3 sequence is 14 residues long. V was pared by 1 base and J by 5 bases, with 0 bases of the junction left unmatched. Germline V CDR1 and CDR2: MNHEY, SMNVEV (reference sequence). The CDR3 DNA follows: TGTGCCAGCAGTTTATGGACAGGGAATGAAAAACTGTTTTTT. It is translated as CASSLWTGNEKLFF.

This rearrangement joins TRBV19 to TRBJ1-6; 10 nucleotides agree with TRBD1. Losses at the gene ends were 1 base for V and 9 bases for J; bases not matched to a gene: 3. The length of the CDR3 is 15 residues. The V gene's germline CDR1 is LNHDA and CDR2 SQIVND (reference sequence). CDR3 sequence: CASSIAGTGASPLHF. The CDR3 DNA follows: TGTGCCAGTAGTATAGCAGGGACAGGGGCTTCACCCCTCCACTTT.

This clonotype was seen only a few times. The rearrangement joins TRBV19 to TRBJ1-6, with a weak D call TRBD1 (6 bases). CDR1 and CDR2 (germline): LNHDA, SQIVND (reference sequence). The CDR3 is made up of 17 amino acids. The V end lost 6 bases, the J end lost 8 bases, and 23 bases lay between the germline ends. CDR3 loop: CASRSFGSGGRDSPLHF. The DNA of the CDR3 is TGTGCCAGTAGGAGTTTTGGATCGGGGGGCCGGGATTCACCCCTCCACTTT.

CDR3 in amino acids: CASSLGLAGGVDEQFF. The CDR3 DNA follows: TGCGCCAGCAGCTTGGGACTAGCGGGGGGCGTGGATGAGCAGTTCTTC. The rearrangement uses TRBV5-1 and TRBJ2-1; 13 nucleotides align to TRBD2. The germline V gene has CDR1 SGHRS and CDR2 YFSETQ. The CDR3 is made up of 16 amino acids. The trim removed 0 bases at V and 8 bases at J, leaving 5 bases unmatched.

This clonotype was observed at least ten times. For the CDR3, the DNA is TGTGCCAGCAGCTTAGTCAGTTTACGGCAGTTGAACACTGAAGCTTTCTTT. Translated, it gives CASSLVSLRQLNTEAFF. The chain joins TRBV7-8 to TRBJ1-1; no clear D gene. CDR1 is SGHVS, CDR2 FQNEAQ, per germline. There are 17 residues in the CDR3. The V gene lost 1 base and the J gene lost 0 bases, with 15 bases spanning the gap.

The chain employs TRBV19 and TRBJ2-2, with a weak D call TRBD1 (6 bases). The CDR3 loop spans 14 amino acids. CDR1 LNHDA and CDR2 SQIVND come from the germline V gene (reference sequence). Trimming took 0 bases from V and 5 from J, leaving 7 bases between them. CDR3 DNA sequence: TGTGCCAGTAGTATAGAAGGGGGAACCGGGGAGCTGTTTTTT. It yields the protein CASSIEGGTGELFF.

This rearrangement joins TRBV11-3 to TRBJ1-1, with TRBD1 as a possible D gene (5 bases). CDR3 length equals 13 residues. V lost 3 bases and J lost 3, with 8 bases in between. Germline values: CDR1 SGHNT, CDR2 YENEEA. The CDR3: CASSLGDDTEAFF. In DNA form, the CDR3 reads TGTGCCAGCAGCTTGGGGGACGACACTGAAGCTTTCTTT.

The chain couples TRBV7-8 to TRBJ2-3, with TRBD2 matching over 9 bases. With 0 bases clipped from V and 5 bases from J, the junction kept 6 bases outside the gene matches. Germline V lookup: CDR1 SGHVS, CDR2 FQNEAQ. This CDR3 has 16 residues. Here the CDR3 DNA reads TGTGCCAGCAGCTTAGCAGGGGCGGGGGGGGGAGATACGCAGTATTTT. As protein: CASSLAGAGGGDTQYF.

Ten or more counts support this clonotype. The chain has TRBV12-3 or TRBV12-4 and TRBJ1-5; no firm D call. V dropped 3 bases and J dropped 1 base, with 7 bases sitting between them. The CDR3 spans 14 residues. The CDR3 loop is CASSFGRSNQPQHF. DNA for the CDR3: TGTGCCAGCAGTTTTGGCAGGAGCAATCAGCCCCAGCATTTT.

In its sample, this clonotype was seen many times. The chain carries TRBV6-1 and TRBJ2-7, with 13 bases lining up with TRBD2. CDR1 is MNHNS and CDR2 is SASEGT in the germline V gene. With 7 bases clipped from V and 3 bases from J, the junction kept 12 bases outside the gene matches. The CDR3 is 17 residues long. The CDR3 region has the DNA TGTGCCAGCACCCGTACCTCCGGGACTAGCGGGGTCTACGAGCAGTACTTC. Protein: CASTRTSGTSGVYEQYF.

The table lists this clonotype with many counts. The CDR3 reads CASSFGQGWGYEQYF. In nucleotides, the CDR3 is TGCGCCAGCAGCTTCGGACAGGGCTGGGGCTACGAGCAGTACTTC. The rearrangement links TRBV5-1 to TRBJ2-7; 8 positions match TRBD1. V lost 2 bases to trimming and J lost 3 bases; unmatched junction nucleotides: 7. CDR1 and CDR2 (germline): SGHRS, YFSETQ. CDR3 length: 15 residues.

The chain joins TRBV6-1 to TRBJ2-1; possibly TRBD1 for D (6 bases). The germline V gene encodes CDR1 MNHNS and CDR2 SASEGT. V lost 4 bases, J lost 8 bases, and 18 bases lay in between. The CDR3 runs to 15 residues. The CDR3 sequence is CASSVTQGSGDEQFF. CDR3 nucleotides: TGTGCCAGCAGTGTGACACAGGGATCGGGCGATGAGCAGTTCTTC.

This clonotype was seen a handful of times. The chain carries TRBV5-1 and TRBJ2-1, with 7 positions matching TRBD1. Germline trimming cut 4 bases from V and 3 bases from J; bases unmatched to any gene: 4. The CDR3 contains 14 residues. Germline V lookup: CDR1 SGHRS, CDR2 YFSETQ. The CDR3 sequence: CASSTGVVYNEQFF. The CDR3 bases are TGCGCCAGCAGCACAGGGGTAGTCTACAATGAGCAGTTCTTC. The full variable domain, in which reference TRBV5-1 and TRBJ2-1 provide the parts outside the CDR3, is KAGVTQTPRYLIKTRGQQVTLSCSPISGHRSVSWYQQTPGQGLQFLFEYFSETQRNKGNFPGRFSGRQFSNSRSEMNVSTLELGDSALYLCASSTGVVYNEQFFGPGTRLTVL.